These T cell receptor beta chains were read from a single sample in a study of blood T cell repertoires in COVID-19. Sequenced by immunoSEQ multiplex PCR; TCRdb stores in-frame clones only, minus some. The sample records roughly 150,000 clones, 65% to 85% being singletons. Sequencing was done on a sample of peripheral blood. The receptors here all came from a woman between 50 and 59 years old with acute or convalescent COVID-19. The conserved cysteine and the conserved F or W are not part of the CDR3 here. Each record gives: CDR3 length, J gene, V gene, CDR3 protein.

>11|TRBJ2-2|TRBV19
ASSTPFTGELF
>13|TRBJ2-5|TRBV6-2/TRBV6-3
ASSNYGHSGETQY
>13|TRBJ1-6|TRBV6-5
ASSLTGNAGSPLH
>15|TRBJ2-5|TRBV3-1/TRBV3-2
ASSHLRGGRPKETQY
>12|TRBJ2-5|TRBV4-2
ASSQRDRGETQY
>12|TRBJ1-4|TRBV6-5
ASRGGATNEKLF
>14|TRBJ2-2|TRBV7-2
ASSFGGGADTGELF
>14|TRBJ1-1|TRBV28
ASSFPGTGMNTEAF
>11|TRBJ1-2|TRBV11-2
ASRPTGSDGYT
>13|TRBJ1-6|TRBV28
ASSLSGTYNSPLH
>15|TRBJ2-6|TRBV6-1
ASSEGTGSLGANVLT
>13|TRBJ1-6|TRBV18
ASSLGPGGDSPLH
>17|TRBJ1-6|TRBV23-1
ASSQSARDGPFYNSPLH
>14|TRBJ2-3|TRBV11-2
ASSLGLAGGSDTQY
>13|TRBJ2-7|TRBV3-1/TRBV3-2
ASSQDITGSYEQY
>12|TRBJ1-2|TRBV21-1
ASSPGQGNYGYT
>11|TRBJ2-7|TRBV19
ASSLTGHYEQY
>12|TRBJ1-6|TRBV2
ASSVQGLPSPLH
>12|TRBJ1-2|TRBV5-8
ASSLFPNNYGYT
>14|TRBJ1-5|TRBV30
AWSAPPGQGVQPQH
>12|TRBJ2-1|TRBV7-8
ASRGLAGDNEQF
>13|TRBJ2-7|TRBV6-5
ASSRSGGSSYEQY
>13|TRBJ2-3|TRBV9
ASSSEDYLTDTQY
>12|TRBJ2-3|TRBV28
ASSRAGTPDTQY
>13|TRBJ2-5|TRBV19
ASSTRASVLETQY
>11|TRBJ2-7|TRBV28
ASTAGQNYEQY
>13|TRBJ2-1|TRBV19
ASSPEDSSYNEQF
>13|TRBJ1-5|TRBV6-5
ASRAGTGSNQPQH
>14|TRBJ1-6|TRBV19
ASRGRPGQNNSPLH
>13|TRBJ1-1|TRBV7-9
ASSLVGVSHTEAF
>11|TRBJ1-4|TRBV5-4
ASSLGQNEKLF
>12|TRBJ2-2|TRBV24-1
ATSRDKDTGELF
>14|TRBJ1-1|TRBV6-5
ASSYSQGASNTEAF
>16|TRBJ1-3|TRBV7-3
ASSPLPPGQGMGDTIY
>13|TRBJ1-5|TRBV6-6
ASSRTGFSNQPQH
>10|TRBJ2-1|TRBV6-5
ASSYRGHEQF
>14|TRBJ1-5|TRBV6-2/TRBV6-3
ASSDPGQGDYQPQH